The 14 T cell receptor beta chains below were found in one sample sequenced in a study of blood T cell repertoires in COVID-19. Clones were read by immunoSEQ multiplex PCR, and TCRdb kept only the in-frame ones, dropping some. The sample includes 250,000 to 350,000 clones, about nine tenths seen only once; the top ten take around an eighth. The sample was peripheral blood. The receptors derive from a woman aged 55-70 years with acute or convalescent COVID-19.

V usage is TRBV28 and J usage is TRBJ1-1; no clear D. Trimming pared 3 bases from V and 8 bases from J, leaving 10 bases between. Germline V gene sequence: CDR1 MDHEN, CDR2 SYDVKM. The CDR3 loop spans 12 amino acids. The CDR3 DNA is TGTGCCAGCAGTTTCCTTTCGGGGGAAGCTTTCTTT. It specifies CASSFLSGEAFF.

The CDR3 bases are TGTGCCAGCTCGCTACAGGGAAAGGACACTGAAGCTTTCTTT. Translated, it gives CASSLQGKDTEAFF. V is TRBV18 and J is TRBJ1-1; the D gene is possibly TRBD1 (6 bases). Germline CDR1 reads KGHSH; CDR2 reads LQKENI. Deletions cut 6 bases from V and 3 bases from J, with 14 bases between. The CDR3 has 14 residues.

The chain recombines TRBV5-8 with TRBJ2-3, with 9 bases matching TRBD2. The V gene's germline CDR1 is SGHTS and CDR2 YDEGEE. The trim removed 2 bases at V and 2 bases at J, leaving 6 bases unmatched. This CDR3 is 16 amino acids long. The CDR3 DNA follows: TGTGCCAGCAGCTTCCGACTAGCGGCAGACACAGATACGCAGTATTTT. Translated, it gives CASSFRLAADTDTQYF.

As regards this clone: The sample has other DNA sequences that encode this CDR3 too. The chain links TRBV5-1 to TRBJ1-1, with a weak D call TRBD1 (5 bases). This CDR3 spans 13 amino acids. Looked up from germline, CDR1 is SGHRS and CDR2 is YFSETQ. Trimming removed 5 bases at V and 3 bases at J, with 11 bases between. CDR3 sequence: CASSFSGDTEAFF. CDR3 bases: TGCGCCAGCAGTTTCTCGGGGGACACTGAAGCTTTCTTT.

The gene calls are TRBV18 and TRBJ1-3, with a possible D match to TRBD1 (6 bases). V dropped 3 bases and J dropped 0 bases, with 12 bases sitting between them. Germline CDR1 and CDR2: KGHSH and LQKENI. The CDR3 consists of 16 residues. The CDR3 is CASSPLDRSSGNTIYF. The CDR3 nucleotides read TGTGCCAGCTCACCTCTGGACAGAAGCTCTGGAAACACCATATATTTT.

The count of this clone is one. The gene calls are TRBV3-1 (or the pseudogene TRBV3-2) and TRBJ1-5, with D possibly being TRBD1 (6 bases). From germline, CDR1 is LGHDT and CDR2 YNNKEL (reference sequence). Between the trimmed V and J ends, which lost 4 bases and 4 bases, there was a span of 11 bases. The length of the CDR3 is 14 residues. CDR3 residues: CASSPQGYNQPQHF. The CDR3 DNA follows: TGTGCCAGCAGCCCCCAGGGGTATAATCAGCCCCAGCATTTT.

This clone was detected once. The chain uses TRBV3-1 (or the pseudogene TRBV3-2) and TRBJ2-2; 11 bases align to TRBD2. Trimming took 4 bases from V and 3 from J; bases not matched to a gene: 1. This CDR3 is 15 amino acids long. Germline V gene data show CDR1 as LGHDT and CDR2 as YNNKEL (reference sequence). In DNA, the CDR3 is TGTGCCAGCAGCCTACTAGCGGGAGACACCGGGGAGCTGTTTTTT. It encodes CASSLLAGDTGELFF.

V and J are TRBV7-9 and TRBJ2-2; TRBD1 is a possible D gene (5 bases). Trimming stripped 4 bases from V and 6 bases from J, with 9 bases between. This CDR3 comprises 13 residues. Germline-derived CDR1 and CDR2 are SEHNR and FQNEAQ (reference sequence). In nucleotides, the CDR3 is TGTGCCAGCAGCTCGGAAGGGGCCGGGGAGCTGTTTTTT. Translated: CASSSEGAGELFF.

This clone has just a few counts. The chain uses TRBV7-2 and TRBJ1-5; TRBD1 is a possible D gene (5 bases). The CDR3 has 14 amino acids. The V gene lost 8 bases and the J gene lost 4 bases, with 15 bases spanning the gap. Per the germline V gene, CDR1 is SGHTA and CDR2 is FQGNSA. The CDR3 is CASSGTWGNQPQHF. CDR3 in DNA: TGTGCCAGCTCCGGGACTTGGGGGAATCAGCCCCAGCATTTT.

In nucleotides, the CDR3 is TGCGCCACAACACGGCAGGGTGGTTCACCCCTCCACTTT. Residues: CATTRQGGSPLHF. J is TRBJ1-6 and V is TRBV10-2, with a weak D call TRBD1 (5 bases). Per the germline V gene, CDR1 is WSHSY and CDR2 is SAAADI. The CDR3 loop spans 13 amino acids. Trimming removed 10 bases at V and 9 bases at J, with 16 bases between.

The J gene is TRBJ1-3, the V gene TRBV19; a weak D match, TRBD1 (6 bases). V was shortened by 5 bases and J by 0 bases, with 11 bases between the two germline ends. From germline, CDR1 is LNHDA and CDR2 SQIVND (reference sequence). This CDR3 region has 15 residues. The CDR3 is CASSLGAASGNTIYF. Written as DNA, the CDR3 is TGTGCCAGTAGTCTGGGGGCAGCCTCTGGAAACACCATATATTTT.

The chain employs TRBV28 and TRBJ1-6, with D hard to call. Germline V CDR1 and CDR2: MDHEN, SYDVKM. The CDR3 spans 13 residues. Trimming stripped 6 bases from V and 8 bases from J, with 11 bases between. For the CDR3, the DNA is TGTGCCAGCAGAGCCAACCTGGATTCACCCCTCCACTTT. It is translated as CASRANLDSPLHF.

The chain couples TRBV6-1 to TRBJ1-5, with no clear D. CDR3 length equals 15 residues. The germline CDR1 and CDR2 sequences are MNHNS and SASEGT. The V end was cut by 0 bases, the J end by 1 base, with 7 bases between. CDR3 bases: TGTGCCAGCAGTGAAGCGGTCAGGAGCAATCAGCCCCAGCATTTT. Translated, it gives CASSEAVRSNQPQHF.

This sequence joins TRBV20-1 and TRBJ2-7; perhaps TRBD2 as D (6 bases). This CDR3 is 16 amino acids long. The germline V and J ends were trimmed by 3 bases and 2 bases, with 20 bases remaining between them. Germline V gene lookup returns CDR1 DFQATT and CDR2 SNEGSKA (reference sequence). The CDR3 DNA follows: TGCAGTGCTAGTCGAATCGCGGAGGGGCGCGCCTACGAGCAGTACTTC. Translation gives CSASRIAEGRAYEQYF.